The rows below give T cell receptor beta chains drawn from one sample of a study of CXCR3-negative and CXCR3-positive naive CD8 T cells. For each CDR3 protein, TCRdb gives one entry from its re-call of the 5' RACE reads, without DNA. The listing records about 39,000 distinct CDR3 sequences. The specimen was memory CD8+ T cells from blood. These receptors all stem from a human donor in good health. Some clones in this sample may be carry-over from other donors' samples. Each CDR3 is given with its conserved first and last residue. Size is stated for part of the rows, as once, few or many counts, or as a class when the clone is expanded.

J: TRBJ2-1; size: NA; length: 14; V: TRBV6-2/TRBV6-3; CDR3: CAGSSDREANEQFF
J: TRBJ2-7; size: NA; length: 14; V: TRBV25-1; CDR3: CASSEFGREVEQYF
J: TRBJ2-3; size: NA; length: 15; V: TRBV6-5; CDR3: CASSYSGSLGGEQYF
J: TRBJ2-5; size: NA; length: 14; V: TRBV29-1; CDR3: CSVEGWGLQETQYF
J: TRBJ2-2; size: NA; length: 11; V: TRBV29-1; CDR3: CSVFATGELFF
J: TRBJ2-5; size: NA; length: 11; V: TRBV29-1; CDR3: CSADRQETQYF
J: TRBJ2-1; size: NA; length: 14; V: TRBV29-1; CDR3: CSVDVDGTYNEQFF
J: TRBJ2-1; size: NA; length: 20; V: TRBV5-1; CDR3: CASSLGNNSGGLSSYNEQFF
J: TRBJ1-1; size: NA; length: 15; V: TRBV3-1; CDR3: CASSRGRGRDTEAFF
J: TRBJ2-2; size: NA; length: 13; V: TRBV29-1; CDR3: CSGGDPNTGELFF
J: TRBJ2-3; size: NA; length: 17; V: TRBV6-2/TRBV6-3; CDR3: CASSYFVSGGGTDTQYF
J: TRBJ1-1; size: NA; length: 11; V: TRBV29-1; CDR3: CSGGGYTEAFF
J: TRBJ2-7; size: NA; length: 15; V: TRBV5-1; CDR3: CASSPWSGASYEQYF
J: TRBJ2-1; size: NA; length: 16; V: TRBV12-3/TRBV12-4; CDR3: CASSFSPGDSYNEQFF
J: TRBJ1-1; size: NA; length: 13; V: TRBV6-4; CDR3: CASSMDRDTEAFF
J: TRBJ1-2; size: NA; length: 12; V: TRBV7-3; CDR3: CASSSDRGGYTF
J: TRBJ1-1; size: NA; length: 13; V: TRBV29-1; CDR3: CSTENQGNTEAFF
J: TRBJ1-1; size: NA; length: 13; V: TRBV6-2/TRBV6-3; CDR3: CASSRGENTEAFF
J: TRBJ2-5; size: NA; length: 14; V: TRBV27; CDR3: CASSPGGVQETQYF
J: TRBJ2-7; size: NA; length: 14; V: TRBV9; CDR3: CASSATSDPYEQYF
J: TRBJ1-4; size: NA; length: 12; V: TRBV27; CDR3: CASSPGDEKLFF
J: TRBJ2-7; size: NA; length: 15; V: TRBV20-1; CDR3: CSADGLAGDSSEQYF
J: TRBJ2-7; size: NA; length: 16; V: TRBV5-5; CDR3: CASSLGSNAWVYEQYF
J: TRBJ2-5; size: NA; length: 14; V: TRBV6-2/TRBV6-3; CDR3: CASSYSGPEETQYF
J: TRBJ1-6; size: NA; length: 16; V: TRBV27; CDR3: CASSSLTGLVTSPLHF
J: TRBJ1-1; size: NA; length: 16; V: TRBV21-1; CDR3: CASSKGRGLGIAEAFF
J: TRBJ2-7; size: NA; length: 12; V: TRBV7-9; CDR3: CASSSQGSEQYF
J: TRBJ1-5; size: NA; length: 15; V: TRBV28; CDR3: CASSLRRTGNQPQHF
J: TRBJ2-2; size: NA; length: 13; V: TRBV6-4; CDR3: CASSHGDTGELFF
J: TRBJ2-3; size: NA; length: 13; V: TRBV20-1; CDR3: CSARQGGTDTQYF
J: TRBJ1-1; size: medium-sized; length: 12; V: TRBV4-1; CDR3: CASSPSGSEAFF
J: TRBJ2-2; size: NA; length: 18; V: TRBV7-3; CDR3: CASSRKGLASGTPGSCFF
J: TRBJ2-7; size: NA; length: 14; V: TRBV21-1; CDR3: CASSGAGGPDEQYF
J: TRBJ1-5; size: NA; length: 15; V: TRBV16; CDR3: CASSRETGVNQPQHF
J: TRBJ2-1; size: NA; length: 13; V: TRBV29-1; CDR3: CSVAGGSYNEQFF
J: TRBJ2-7; size: NA; length: 13; V: TRBV5-1; CDR3: CASSFRDRDEQYF
J: TRBJ2-3; size: NA; length: 15; V: TRBV6-2/TRBV6-3; CDR3: CASSYSPSGGDTQYF
J: TRBJ2-7; size: NA; length: 12; V: TRBV14; CDR3: CASSKDSEEQYF
J: TRBJ2-5; size: NA; length: 13; V: TRBV29-1; CDR3: CSVEWGEQETQYF
J: TRBJ1-6; size: NA; length: 16; V: TRBV2; CDR3: CASSERTGKYNSPLHF
J: TRBJ2-1; size: NA; length: 12; V: TRBV29-1; CDR3: CSVEGVSGEQFF
J: TRBJ2-7; size: NA; length: 13; V: TRBV28; CDR3: CASSWATGYEQYF
J: TRBJ2-5; size: NA; length: 18; V: TRBV10-3; CDR3: CAISESWTSNKVEETQYF
J: TRBJ2-7; size: NA; length: 14; V: TRBV9; CDR3: CASSGGTSGYEQYF
J: TRBJ2-1; size: NA; length: 13; V: TRBV4-3; CDR3: CASSQDPGSRQFF
J: TRBJ1-2; size: NA; length: 16; V: TRBV4-3; CDR3: CASSQDLPDPNYGYTF
J: TRBJ1-1; size: NA; length: 16; V: TRBV12-3/TRBV12-4; CDR3: CASSPPGQGLDTEAFF
J: TRBJ1-4; size: NA; length: 16; V: TRBV29-1; CDR3: CSVEVLAGVANEKLFF
J: TRBJ1-1; size: medium-sized; length: 23; V: TRBV20-1; CDR3: CSAIKPSVGRDRGEFRWDTEAFF
J: TRBJ2-7; size: NA; length: 13; V: TRBV11-3; CDR3: CASRDRGPYEQYF
J: TRBJ2-5; size: NA; length: 13; V: TRBV6-6; CDR3: CASSYVGQETQYF